The 22 T cell receptor beta chains below were found in one sample sequenced in a study of T cell responses to AZD1222 COVID-19 vaccine. Method: immunoSEQ multiplex PCR; TCRdb's copy keeps in-frame clones and lacks some. The sample includes about 100,000 clones, around 87% of them seen just once. The specimen was peripheral blood, collected 28 days after the second AZD1222 dose. The receptors were sampled from an adult who received the AZD1222 COVID-19 vaccine.

Note on this clone: The sample carries other DNA sequences with the same CDR3. The V gene is TRBV3-1 (or the pseudogene TRBV3-2), the J gene TRBJ2-5; no firm D call. CDR1 and CDR2 (germline): LGHDT, YNNKEL (reference sequence). V lost 0 bases to trimming and J lost 5 bases, with 13 bases between them. The CDR3 is 15 residues long. The CDR3 spells CASSQDRRGGETQYF. Here the CDR3 DNA reads TGTGCCAGCAGCCAAGATCGTAGAGGTGGGGAGACCCAGTACTTC.

The chain carries TRBV23-1 and TRBJ2-7; D might be TRBD2 (6 bases). TRBV23-1 is designated an ORF whose function remains uncertain. The CDR3 runs to 14 residues. V lost 1 base, J lost 9 bases, and 16 bases lay in between. In nucleotides, the CDR3 is TGCGCCAGCAGTCAATGTACGGAGCTGGGGGGGCAGTACTTC. This translates into CASSQCTELGGQYF.

The genes are TRBV11-2 and TRBJ1-1; maybe TRBD1 (6 bases). V was pared by 6 bases and J by 4 bases, with 21 bases between. The length of the CDR3 is 16 residues. Germline V gene data show CDR1 as SGHAT and CDR2 as FQNNGV. The CDR3 DNA reads as TGTGCCAGCAGGGCCGTGGGGGCGATCCGAGTCACTGAAGCTTTCTTT. The encoded protein is CASRAVGAIRVTEAFF.

The chain couples TRBV6-2 or TRBV6-3 to TRBJ2-1; possibly TRBD2 for D (6 bases). Deletions cut 0 bases from V and 7 bases from J, with 16 bases between. The germline gives CDR1 MNHEY, CDR2 SVGEGT. CDR3 length: 16 amino acids. CDR3 nucleotides: TGTGCCAGCAGTTACTCCGGAGTGGGGGAGGAAAATGAGCAGTTCTTC. Translation: CASSYSGVGEENEQFF.

The chain uses TRBV30 and TRBJ1-2, with 7 nucleotides matching TRBD1. The germline gives CDR1 GTSNPN, CDR2 SVGIG (reference sequence). V gave up 0 bases and J gave up 2 bases; unmatched junction bases: 9. CDR3 length: 16 amino acids. The CDR3 spells CAWSVAGTATNYGYTF. CDR3 nucleotide sequence: TGTGCCTGGAGTGTTGCCGGGACAGCTACCAACTATGGCTACACCTTC. The variable domain in full, with the rest retrieved from reference TRBV30 and TRBJ1-2, is SQTIHQWPATLVQPVGSPLSLECTVEGTSNPNLYWYRQAAGRGLQLLFYSVGIGQISSEVPQNLSASRPQDRQFILSSKKLLLSDSGFYLCAWSVAGTATNYGYTFGSGTRLTVV.

The V gene is TRBV11-2, the J gene TRBJ1-2, with 10 bases identical to TRBD1. Germline loops: CDR1 SGHAT, CDR2 FQNNGV. CDR3 length: 13 amino acids. V shed 5 bases and J 7 bases; nucleotides not matched to a gene: 4. The CDR3, as DNA: TGTGCCAGCAGCCCAGGGACAGGGGTTGGCTACACCTTC. Protein sequence: CASSPGTGVGYTF.

V gene TRBV5-1 combines with J gene TRBJ1-1; D is unclear. The CDR3 totals 13 residues. Trimming took off 1 base at V and 6 bases at J, with 10 bases between the two ends. Germline V lookup: CDR1 SGHRS, CDR2 YFSETQ. The CDR3 reads CASSLSVDAEAFF. The CDR3 DNA reads TGCGCCAGCAGCTTGTCGGTGGACGCTGAAGCTTTCTTT. The whole variable domain, remainder taken from reference TRBV5-1 and TRBJ1-1, is KAGVTQTPRYLIKTRGQQVTLSCSPISGHRSVSWYQQTPGQGLQFLFEYFSETQRNKGNFPGRFSGRQFSNSRSEMNVSTLELGDSALYLCASSLSVDAEAFFGQGTRLTVV.

This chain joins TRBV10-3 and TRBJ2-5; the D call may be TRBD1 or TRBD2 (6 bases each). This CDR3 spans 14 amino acids. Per the germline V gene, CDR1 is ENHRY and CDR2 is SYGVKD. V was clipped by 10 bases and J by 7 bases, with 22 bases between them. CDR3 nucleotides: TGTGCCACCCAGGGGTCGGGGGTCCCGGGGACCCAGTACTTC. Translated, it gives CATQGSGVPGTQYF.

This clone was seen a single time. This chain's CDR3 is CAWTRWVRESYEQYF. The CDR3 region has the DNA TGTGCCTGGACTCGGTGGGTCAGGGAATCCTACGAGCAGTACTTC. This chain joins TRBV30 and TRBJ2-7, with a tentative D call TRBD1 (5 bases). With 4 bases removed from V and 1 base from J, the gap between germline ends came to 17 bases. The V gene's germline CDR1 is GTSNPN and CDR2 SVGIG (reference sequence). This CDR3 has 15 residues.

The chain is built from TRBV19 and TRBJ1-6, with TRBD1 matching 7 bases. J was trimmed by 8 bases and V by 3 bases; bases with no gene match: 7. Germline assignment: CDR1 LNHDA and CDR2 SQIVND (reference sequence). The CDR3 consists of 15 residues. The CDR3 region has the DNA TGTGCCAGTAGTATTATAGGGGGCAAGTATTCACCCCTCCACTTT. This sequence encodes CASSIIGGKYSPLHF.

The chain uses TRBV7-2 and TRBJ2-7; no firm D call. CDR3 length equals 14 residues. V lost 4 bases and J lost 0, with 10 bases in between. The V gene's germline CDR1 is SGHTA and CDR2 FQGNSA. The CDR3 DNA is TGTGCCAGCAGCTCTGTTAGGAGCTCCTACGAGCAGTACTTC. This gives the protein CASSSVRSSYEQYF. Drawing the rest from reference TRBV7-2 and TRBJ2-7, the complete variable domain is GAGVSQSPSNKVTEKGKDVELRCDPISGHTALYWYRQSLGQGLEFLIYFQGNSAPDKSGLPSDRFSAERTGGSVSTLTIQRTQQEDSAVYLCASSSVRSSYEQYFGPGTRLTVT.

This clone was recorded only once. The rearrangement joins TRBV5-1 to TRBJ2-1; 14 bases are a match to TRBD2. Trimming took 4 bases from V and 4 from J; bases not matched to a gene: 7. CDR1 and CDR2 from the germline V gene are SGHRS and YFSETQ. The CDR3 extends over 17 amino acids. CDR3 region: CASSAGLAGGRYNEQFF. Here the CDR3 DNA reads TGCGCCAGCAGCGCAGGACTAGCGGGGGGACGATACAATGAGCAGTTCTTC.

The chain links TRBV7-9 to TRBJ2-1; D may be TRBD1 (5 bases). The CDR3 is made up of 13 amino acids. The ends were cut back, 5 bases at V and 6 bases at J, with 11 bases in the middle. The germline V gene has CDR1 SEHNR and CDR2 FQNEAQ (reference sequence). The CDR3 spells CASSPPGFNEQFF. The CDR3 coding sequence is TGTGCCAGCAGCCCCCCAGGGTTCAATGAGCAGTTCTTC.

The chain couples TRBV30 to TRBJ1-1, with 7 bases that match TRBD1. The germline V gene encodes CDR1 GTSNPN and CDR2 SVGIG (reference sequence). V was pared by 5 bases and J by 6 bases, with 6 bases of the junction left unmatched. The CDR3 spans 12 residues. CDR3 in amino acids: CAWDRVVAEAFF. In nucleotides, the CDR3 is TGTGCCTGGGACAGGGTGGTTGCTGAAGCTTTCTTT. The full variable domain, rest sourced from reference TRBV30 and TRBJ1-1, is SQTIHQWPATLVQPVGSPLSLECTVEGTSNPNLYWYRQAAGRGLQLLFYSVGIGQISSEVPQNLSASRPQDRQFILSSKKLLLSDSGFYLCAWDRVVAEAFFGQGTRLTVV.

As for this clone: Different DNA sequences within this sample yield the same CDR3. This chain's CDR3 is CASSLVAGGYEQYF. Here the CDR3 DNA reads TGCGCCAGCAGCTTGGTAGCGGGTGGTTACGAGCAGTACTTC. The V and J genes are TRBV5-1 and TRBJ2-7; the match to TRBD2 covers 7 bases. The germline V gene has CDR1 SGHRS and CDR2 YFSETQ. This CDR3 has 14 amino acids. V was clipped by 0 bases and J by 4 bases; unmatched bases: 4.

The rearrangement joins TRBV10-2 to TRBJ1-4; maybe TRBD1 (6 bases). This CDR3 has 14 amino acids. V lost 10 bases, J lost 6 bases, and 18 bases lay in between. Germline assignment: CDR1 WSHSY and CDR2 SAAADI. The CDR3 loop is CATKRGGADEKLFF. In DNA form, the CDR3 reads TGCGCCACCAAACGTGGGGGCGCGGATGAAAAACTGTTTTTT.

CDR3 nucleotide sequence: TGCGCCAGCAGCTCCTCTAGCGGGAGGGCCGTGGATACGCAGTATTTT. This translates into CASSSSSGRAVDTQYF. This chain connects TRBV5-1 to TRBJ2-3; 12 bases map to TRBD2. CDR3 length: 16 residues. Looked up from germline, CDR1 is SGHRS and CDR2 is YFSETQ. Trimming took 3 bases from V and 6 from J; bases not matched to a gene: 8.

For this clone: The same CDR3 also results from other DNA sequences found in this sample. This chain joins TRBV5-1 and TRBJ1-1; D is ambiguous. With 5 bases removed from V and 2 bases from J, the gap between germline ends came to 10 bases. The CDR3 runs to 13 residues. The germline V gene has CDR1 SGHRS and CDR2 YFSETQ. For the CDR3, the DNA is TGCGCCAGCAGTCCTGACGGAAACACTGAAGCTTTCTTT. It specifies CASSPDGNTEAFF.

The chain links TRBV6-6 to TRBJ1-1; TRBD1 agrees at 7 bases. Trimming at V came to 7 bases and at J to 3 bases, leaving 8 bases not matched to a gene. Germline CDR1 and CDR2: MNHNY and SVGAGI (reference sequence). This CDR3 has 14 residues. CDR3 sequence reads: CASKLTGEDTEAFF. The CDR3 nucleotides are TGTGCCAGCAAGCTCACAGGGGAGGACACTGAAGCTTTCTTT.

This clone has a handful of counts. The gene calls are TRBV25-1 and TRBJ2-7; D might be TRBD1 or TRBD2, each matching 5 bases. V was cut by 6 bases and J by 3 bases, with 12 bases left in between. The germline CDR1 and CDR2 sequences are MGHDK and SYGVNS. The CDR3 totals 13 residues. The CDR3, as DNA: TGTGCCAGCAGCGGGACCTCGGGCTACGAGCAGTACTTC. Amino acids: CASSGTSGYEQYF.

The chain employs TRBV30 and TRBJ1-2; TRBD1 might be the D (5 bases). The CDR3 runs 15 residues. Germline assignment: CDR1 GTSNPN and CDR2 SVGIG (reference sequence). With 0 bases removed from V and 0 bases from J, the gap between germline ends came to 11 bases. The CDR3 DNA follows: TGTGCCTGGAGTGTGGGGCACGGGACTAACTATGGCTACACCTTC. It translates to CAWSVGHGTNYGYTF.

The gene calls are TRBV11-2 and TRBJ2-7; no firm D call. Germline V CDR1 and CDR2: SGHAT, FQNNGV. The V and J ends lost 4 bases and 0 bases respectively, with 10 bases between them. The CDR3 contains 14 residues. DNA of the CDR3: TGTGCCAGCAGCTCCCCGGAAAGCTCCTACGAGCAGTACTTC. Translated: CASSSPESSYEQYF. Full variable domain (remainder filled in from reference TRBV11-2 and TRBJ2-7): EAGVAQSPRYKIIEKRQSVAFWCNPISGHATLYWYQQILGQGPKLLIQFQNNGVVDDSQLPKDRFSAERLKGVDSTLKIQPAKLEDSAVYLCASSSPESSYEQYFGPGTRLTVT.